The 21 T cell receptor beta chains below were found in one sample sequenced in a study of shared clonotypes between healthy human individuals. The assay was immunoSEQ multiplex PCR, and TCRdb's table has in-frame clones only and misses some. The data show 1.6 million or so clones, less than 99% seen once. The specimen sequenced was naive CD4+ T cells sorted from blood. The subset: CD45RA+ positively selected. These receptors originate from a man aged 30 to 39 in good health.

V usage is TRBV27 and J usage is TRBJ1-1, with TRBD1 as a possible D gene (6 bases). This CDR3 comprises 15 residues. Trimming pared 5 bases from V and 0 bases from J, leaving 13 bases between. Germline assignment: CDR1 MNHEY and CDR2 SMNVEV (reference sequence). The CDR3 DNA reads TGTGCCAGCAGTGCAGGACAGTTTATGAACACTGAAGCTTTCTTT. Its protein product is CASSAGQFMNTEAFF.

This clone appeared a single time. The chain has TRBV13 and TRBJ2-2, with 10 bases aligning to TRBD1. This CDR3 spans 18 amino acids. In germline, CDR1 is PRHDT, CDR2 FYEKMQ (reference sequence). The junction had 8 bases not matched to a gene; V was cut back by 4 bases and J by 0 bases. The CDR3 DNA reads TGTGCCAGCAGCTCCCTCGACAGGGGGCGACCGAACACCGGGGAGCTGTTTTTT. Translated: CASSSLDRGRPNTGELFF.

About this clone: Within the sample, other DNA sequences also encode this same CDR3. This chain joins TRBV5-4 and TRBJ2-7, with D hard to call. Per germline, CDR1 SGHNT and CDR2 YYREEE (reference sequence). The CDR3 extends over 13 amino acids. Trimming left V 0 bases short and J 0 bases short, with 4 bases between. In DNA form, the CDR3 reads TGTGCCAGCAGCTTGGGGGCCTCCTACGAGCAGTACTTC. Amino acids: CASSLGASYEQYF.

The V call is TRBV7-9, the J call TRBJ1-2, with 7 bases matching TRBD1. The V gene end was trimmed by 1 base and the J gene end by 5 bases; junction bases not matched to a gene: 10. Germline CDR1 and CDR2: SEHNR and FQNEAQ (reference sequence). CDR3 length: 16 amino acids. The CDR3 sequence is CASSLGPKGQRYGYTF. CDR3 nucleotide sequence: TGTGCCAGCAGCTTAGGACCGAAGGGACAGAGATATGGCTACACCTTC.

This chain connects TRBV4-2 to TRBJ2-2, with TRBD2 identical over 11 bases. Per the germline V gene, CDR1 is LGHNA and CDR2 is YNFKEQ. V gave up 4 bases and J gave up 0 bases; unmatched junction bases: 1. The CDR3 spans 16 residues. CDR3 protein: CASSPSGRTNTGELFF. CDR3 bases: TGTGCCAGCAGCCCTAGCGGGAGGACGAACACCGGGGAGCTGTTTTTT.

The rearrangement joins TRBV5-4 to TRBJ1-1, with D possibly matching TRBD1 (5 bases). The CDR3 sequence is 14 residues long. Between the trimmed V and J ends, which lost 1 base and 4 bases, there was a span of 11 bases. Looked up from germline, CDR1 is SGHNT and CDR2 is YYREEE (reference sequence). The CDR3 coding sequence is TGTGCCAGCAGCTTGCCAATAAGGGGCACTGAAGCTTTCTTT. It translates to CASSLPIRGTEAFF.

V and J are TRBV7-9 and TRBJ1-2; TRBD1 is a possible D gene (5 bases). Germline loops: CDR1 SEHNR, CDR2 FQNEAQ (reference sequence). V lost 2 bases and J 4 bases, leaving 14 bases between the germline ends. The CDR3 extends over 15 amino acids. The CDR3 spells CASSLLGGALYGYTF. CDR3 in DNA: TGTGCCAGCAGCTTATTGGGGGGAGCTCTCTATGGCTACACCTTC. Full variable domain (remainder filled in from reference TRBV7-9 and TRBJ1-2): DTGVSQNPRHKITKRGQNVTFRCDPISEHNRLYWYRQTLGQGPEFLTYFQNEAQLEKSRLLSDRFSAERPKGSFSTLEIQRTEQGDSAMYLCASSLLGGALYGYTFGSGTRLTVV.

The genes are TRBV5-4 and TRBJ1-2; D is perhaps TRBD1 (6 bases). V was pared by 1 base and J by 2 bases, with 18 bases between. There are 17 residues in the CDR3. CDR1 SGHNT and CDR2 YYREEE come from the germline V gene (reference sequence). The CDR3 sequence: CASSLLTTGRLNYGYTF. The CDR3 region has the DNA TGTGCCAGCAGCTTGCTTACCACAGGGAGATTGAACTATGGCTACACCTTC.

The V call is TRBV7-9, the J call TRBJ2-7; the D gene is possibly TRBD1 (6 bases). The CDR3 is 17 amino acids. The ends were cut back, 3 bases at V and 3 bases at J, with 21 bases in the middle. Germline CDR1 and CDR2: SEHNR and FQNEAQ (reference sequence). The CDR3: CASSFVVPRDKLYEQYF. Written as DNA, the CDR3 is TGTGCCAGCAGCTTTGTCGTGCCTAGGGACAAACTCTACGAGCAGTACTTC.

The chain has TRBV18 and TRBJ2-4, with a weak D call TRBD2 (5 bases). Trimming removed 2 bases at V and 3 bases at J, with 14 bases between. CDR1 is KGHSH, CDR2 LQKENI, per germline. The CDR3 loop spans 16 amino acids. The CDR3 reads CASSPVEARGKNIQYF. CDR3 bases: TGTGCCAGCTCACCAGTTGAGGCCCGGGGCAAAAACATTCAGTACTTC.

This chain connects TRBV5-5 to TRBJ2-2; 10 bases line up with TRBD1. The V and J ends lost 1 base and 8 bases, in that order; junction bases with no gene match: 8. Germline loops: CDR1 SGHKS, CDR2 YYEKEE (reference sequence). The CDR3 has 16 residues. CDR3 nucleotides: TGTGCCAGCAGCTTGTATGGGACAGGGGAGAGTGGGGAGCTGTTTTTT. This encodes CASSLYGTGESGELFF.

The rearrangement joins TRBV10-3 to TRBJ1-2; D gene unclear. The CDR3 loop spans 14 amino acids. The germline V gene has CDR1 ENHRY and CDR2 SYGVKD. Trimming took 3 bases from V and 0 from J, leaving 8 bases between them. The CDR3 coding sequence is TGTGCCATCAGTGACCACCAAGCTAACTATGGCTACACCTTC. It translates to CAISDHQANYGYTF.

In DNA form, the CDR3 reads TGTGCCAGCAGCTACACCCCTACTAGCGGGAGTGGCAATGAGCAGTTCTTC. Amino acid sequence: CASSYTPTSGSGNEQFF. The J gene is TRBJ2-1, the V gene TRBV7-3; 11 bases align to TRBD2. Germline V CDR1 and CDR2: SGHTA, FQGTGA. The CDR3 has 17 residues. V was pared by 4 bases and J by 6 bases, with 11 bases of the junction left unmatched.

The chain recombines TRBV11-2 with TRBJ2-1; D gene unclear. Germline values: CDR1 SGHAT, CDR2 FQNNGV. The CDR3 is 12 amino acids. The ends were cut back, 5 bases at V and 14 bases at J, with 16 bases in the middle. This CDR3 reads CASSPQMGMEFF. The CDR3 DNA is TGTGCCAGCAGCCCCCAGATGGGGATGGAGTTCTTC.

This chain links TRBV10-3 with TRBJ2-1, with 8 bases matching TRBD2. The CDR3 loop spans 17 amino acids. Germline CDR1 is ENHRY and CDR2 is SYGVKD. With V trimmed by 2 bases and J by 10 bases, 16 bases remained unmatched. DNA of the CDR3: TGTGCCATCAGTGAGGTGGTAGCGGGAACCAGCTCAGCCGAGCAGTTCTTC. Its protein product is CAISEVVAGTSSAEQFF.

Turning to this clone: At the DNA level, this CDR3 is encoded by other sequences in the same sample as well. The CDR3 is CASSDGRATDTQYF. Here the CDR3 DNA reads TGTGCCAGCAGTGATGGGCGGGCCACAGATACGCAGTATTTT. This sequence joins TRBV2 and TRBJ2-3; possible D gene TRBD2, 5 bases. The CDR3 covers 14 residues. Germline values: CDR1 SNHLY, CDR2 FYNNEI. Trimming pared 3 bases from V and 2 bases from J, leaving 9 bases between.

V usage is TRBV2 and J usage is TRBJ1-2; no firm D call. This CDR3 region has 10 residues. V was clipped by 7 bases and J by 7 bases, with 7 bases between them. The germline V gene has CDR1 SNHLY and CDR2 FYNNEI. The CDR3 nucleotides are TGTGCCAGCAATTCTGTTGGCTACACCTTC. It encodes CASNSVGYTF.

The chain couples TRBV25-1 to TRBJ2-5, with no clear D. In germline, CDR1 is MGHDK, CDR2 SYGVNS. V gave up 5 bases and J gave up 0 bases, with 13 bases separating them. This CDR3 has 15 residues. This CDR3 is CASSTSYTYQETQYF. The CDR3 DNA is TGTGCCAGCAGTACATCATATACGTACCAAGAGACCCAGTACTTC.

The chain is built from TRBV7-2 and TRBJ1-5, with 12 positions matching TRBD1. The CDR3 has 17 residues. The V and J ends lost 5 bases and 4 bases, in that order; junction bases with no gene match: 9. Germline CDR1 and CDR2: SGHTA and FQGNSA. The CDR3 nucleotides read TGTGCCAGCAGCCCGGGACAGGGGGCGACTTGGAATCAGCCCCAGCATTTT. Protein product: CASSPGQGATWNQPQHF.

J is TRBJ2-7 and V is TRBV5-5; 8 bases line up with TRBD1. The CDR3 sequence is 14 residues long. Germline trimming cut 4 bases from V and 4 bases from J; bases unmatched to any gene: 7. In germline, CDR1 is SGHKS, CDR2 YYEKEE (reference sequence). Here the CDR3 reads CASSPTGVGYEQYF. The DNA for the CDR3 is TGTGCCAGCAGCCCGACAGGGGTTGGATACGAGCAGTACTTC.

The J gene is TRBJ1-1, the V gene TRBV9; D remains unclear. Germline CDR1 is SGDLS and CDR2 is YYNGEE. The CDR3 runs to 14 residues. Trimming left V 0 bases short and J 3 bases short, with 9 bases between. CDR3 bases: TGTGCCAGCAGCGTAGGGGGATGGGACACTGAAGCTTTCTTT. Protein: CASSVGGWDTEAFF.